A selection of T cell receptor beta chains follows, all from one sample in a study of T cell responses to AZD1222 COVID-19 vaccine. Measured with immunoSEQ multiplex PCR; TCRdb has only the in-frame clones, and not every one. The sample holds 150,000 to 200,000 clones; roughly 92% are singletons and the top ten take roughly 4.6%. The starting material was peripheral blood, obtained 28 days after the second AZD1222 dose. The receptors shown here come from an adult who received the AZD1222 COVID-19 vaccine. Both conserved end residues are part of each CDR3. A D gene is named only where the DNA matches it firmly. For some rows the clone size is stated as once, few or many, or as a class when expanded; others skip it.

len: 13
abundance: .
j_gene: TRBJ1-2
d_gene: .
v_gene: TRBV2
CDR3nt: TGTGCCAGCAGTGAGACAGTCTTCTATGGCTACACCTTC
CDR3aa: CASSETVFYGYTF

len: 13
abundance: .
j_gene: TRBJ2-1
d_gene: TRBD2
v_gene: TRBV30
CDR3nt: TGTGCCTGGGGACTAGCGGGGTACAATGAGCAGTTCTTC
CDR3aa: CAWGLAGYNEQFF

len: 15
abundance: once
j_gene: TRBJ1-2
d_gene: TRBD1
v_gene: TRBV6-1
CDR3nt: TGTGCCAGCAGTGAAAGTTTACAGGGGCGCCTGGGCTACACCTTC
CDR3aa: CASSESLQGRLGYTF

len: 14
abundance: .
j_gene: TRBJ2-3
d_gene: .
v_gene: TRBV25-1
CDR3nt: TGTGCCAGCAGTGTGCGGGGTAGTGGGGATACGCAGTATTTT
CDR3aa: CASSVRGSGDTQYF

len: 16
abundance: .
j_gene: TRBJ1-5
d_gene: .
v_gene: TRBV19
CDR3nt: TGTGCCAGTAGTATTAGAGACAGGACTGGAATTCAGCCCCAGCATTTT
CDR3aa: CASSIRDRTGIQPQHF

len: 16
abundance: .
j_gene: TRBJ2-3
d_gene: TRBD2
v_gene: TRBV10-3
CDR3nt: TGTGCCATCAGTGAGTCGAGAGCGGGAGAGACAGATACGCAGTATTTT
CDR3aa: CAISESRAGETDTQYF

len: 13
abundance: .
j_gene: TRBJ2-5
d_gene: .
v_gene: TRBV5-1
CDR3nt: TGCGCCAGCAGCTCCTTGACCCAAGAGACCCAGTACTTC
CDR3aa: CASSSLTQETQYF

len: 13
abundance: few
j_gene: TRBJ2-7
d_gene: TRBD1
v_gene: TRBV27
CDR3nt: TGTGCCAGCAGTTTGAAAGGGGGCCACGAGCAGTACTTC
CDR3aa: CASSLKGGHEQYF

len: 13
abundance: .
j_gene: TRBJ1-1
d_gene: .
v_gene: TRBV19
CDR3nt: TGTGCCAGTAGTATTGGCGGAAACACTGAAGCTTTCTTT
CDR3aa: CASSIGGNTEAFF

len: 15
abundance: .
j_gene: TRBJ1-2
d_gene: .
v_gene: TRBV5-1
CDR3nt: TGCGCCAGCAGCTTGGGTTCAGCAGCTAACTATGGCTACACCTTC
CDR3aa: CASSLGSAANYGYTF

len: 15
abundance: .
j_gene: TRBJ1-3
d_gene: .
v_gene: TRBV27
CDR3nt: TGTGCCAGCTCCTCGGGGCCTGGCTCTGGAAACACCATATATTTT
CDR3aa: CASSSGPGSGNTIYF

len: 15
abundance: .
j_gene: TRBJ2-5
d_gene: TRBD2
v_gene: TRBV11-2
CDR3nt: TGTCCCAGCAGCCCCACGGCGGGGGGGCAGGAGACCCAGTACTTC
CDR3aa: CPSSPTAGGQETQYF

len: 15
abundance: .
j_gene: TRBJ1-2
d_gene: TRBD1
v_gene: TRBV27
CDR3nt: TGTGCCAGCAGTCCGATAGACAGGGCAGGGTATGGCTACACCTTC
CDR3aa: CASSPIDRAGYGYTF

len: 14
abundance: .
j_gene: TRBJ2-7
d_gene: .
v_gene: TRBV28
CDR3nt: TGTGCCAGCAGTTCCCCGGGGGATAGTGACGAGCAGTACTTC
CDR3aa: CASSSPGDSDEQYF

len: 19
abundance: .
j_gene: TRBJ2-7
d_gene: .
v_gene: TRBV4-1
CDR3nt: TGCGCCAGCAGCCAAGAACCCCACGCCACAAGGAGATCACCCTACGAGCAGTACTTC
CDR3aa: CASSQEPHATRRSPYEQYF

len: 14
abundance: .
j_gene: TRBJ2-7
d_gene: TRBD2
v_gene: TRBV5-1
CDR3nt: TGCGCCAGCAGCTTGGGAGCGGGAGTACGGGAGCAGTACTTC
CDR3aa: CASSLGAGVREQYF

len: 11
abundance: once
j_gene: TRBJ1-2
d_gene: .
v_gene: TRBV6-2/TRBV6-3
CDR3nt: TGTGCCAGCAGTTACTCTAGAGGCTACACCTTC
CDR3aa: CASSYSRGYTF

len: 13
abundance: .
j_gene: TRBJ2-7
d_gene: .
v_gene: TRBV6-5
CDR3nt: TGTGCCAGCAGTTACTCGAAGTTCCACGAGCAGTACTTC
CDR3aa: CASSYSKFHEQYF

len: 13
abundance: .
j_gene: TRBJ2-7
d_gene: .
v_gene: TRBV29-1
CDR3nt: TGCAGCTTTGCGGGGACACAACTCTACGAGCAGTACTTC
CDR3aa: CSFAGTQLYEQYF

len: 12
abundance: .
j_gene: TRBJ2-5
d_gene: TRBD2
v_gene: TRBV10-3
CDR3nt: TGTGCCATCAGTCCTAGCGGGGAGACCCAGTACTTC
CDR3aa: CAISPSGETQYF

len: 15
abundance: .
j_gene: TRBJ1-1
d_gene: TRBD1
v_gene: TRBV27
CDR3nt: TGTGCCAGCAGTTTACGGACAGGCTTGAACACTGAAGCTTTCTTT
CDR3aa: CASSLRTGLNTEAFF

len: 11
abundance: once
j_gene: TRBJ2-3
d_gene: .
v_gene: TRBV30
CDR3nt: TGTGCCTGGACTCAACGGGATACGCAGTATTTT
CDR3aa: CAWTQRDTQYF

len: 14
abundance: .
j_gene: TRBJ2-2
d_gene: TRBD1
v_gene: TRBV25-1
CDR3nt: TGTGCCAGCAGAGAGACAGGGACCACCGGGGAGCTGTTTTTT
CDR3aa: CASRETGTTGELFF

len: 15
abundance: .
j_gene: TRBJ1-1
d_gene: .
v_gene: TRBV11-2
CDR3nt: TGTGCCAGCAGCAACCTACAGGGTCGGAACACTGAAGCTTTCTTT
CDR3aa: CASSNLQGRNTEAFF

len: 14
abundance: .
j_gene: TRBJ2-7
d_gene: TRBD2
v_gene: TRBV3-1/TRBV3-2
CDR3nt: TGTGCCAGCAGCTCCAGCGGGGTAACCTACGAGCAGTACTTC
CDR3aa: CASSSSGVTYEQYF

len: 16
abundance: .
j_gene: TRBJ1-2
d_gene: .
v_gene: TRBV7-9
CDR3nt: TGTGCCAGCAGCCCGCCTTGGCAGGGCTCTAACTATGGCTACACCTTC
CDR3aa: CASSPPWQGSNYGYTF

len: 17
abundance: .
j_gene: TRBJ2-2
d_gene: .
v_gene: TRBV7-9
CDR3nt: TGTGCCAGCAGCTACCCTAAGGACTCCCCGAACACCGGGGAGCTGTTTTTT
CDR3aa: CASSYPKDSPNTGELFF

len: 15
abundance: .
j_gene: TRBJ1-1
d_gene: .
v_gene: TRBV28
CDR3nt: TGTGCCAGCAGTTTATCGGACGGCTTGAACACTGAAGCTTTCTTT
CDR3aa: CASSLSDGLNTEAFF

len: 15
abundance: .
j_gene: TRBJ2-2
d_gene: TRBD1
v_gene: TRBV18
CDR3nt: TGTGCCAGCTCACGCGGACAGGGGCCCACCGGGGAGCTGTTTTTT
CDR3aa: CASSRGQGPTGELFF

len: 15
abundance: .
j_gene: TRBJ1-1
d_gene: TRBD1
v_gene: TRBV6-5
CDR3nt: TGTGCCAGCAGTTACGATAACAGGGGTAATACTGAAGCTTTCTTT
CDR3aa: CASSYDNRGNTEAFF

len: 13
abundance: .
j_gene: TRBJ2-5
d_gene: .
v_gene: TRBV10-1
CDR3nt: TGCGCCAGCAGTGAGGACTATTCAGAGACCCAGTACTTC
CDR3aa: CASSEDYSETQYF

len: 15
abundance: .
j_gene: TRBJ2-7
d_gene: TRBD1
v_gene: TRBV19
CDR3nt: TGTGCCAGTAGTTCCACGGGACAGGGGGAGTACGAGCAGTACTTC
CDR3aa: CASSSTGQGEYEQYF

len: 15
abundance: .
j_gene: TRBJ1-1
d_gene: .
v_gene: TRBV6-5
CDR3nt: TGTGCCAGCCGTCTCCTTGGTGGGATGAACACTGAAGCTTTCTTT
CDR3aa: CASRLLGGMNTEAFF

len: 14
abundance: .
j_gene: TRBJ2-7
d_gene: TRBD2
v_gene: TRBV30
CDR3nt: TGTGCCTGGAGTGTGGGAGGGTTGAGTTACGAGCAGTACTTC
CDR3aa: CAWSVGGLSYEQYF

len: 13
abundance: .
j_gene: TRBJ1-4
d_gene: .
v_gene: TRBV15
CDR3nt: TGTGCCACCAGGGACTCAACTAATGAAAAACTGTTTTTT
CDR3aa: CATRDSTNEKLFF

len: 15
abundance: .
j_gene: TRBJ2-7
d_gene: TRBD2
v_gene: TRBV27
CDR3nt: TGTGCCAGCAGTGACAGCGGGAGAAGCTCCTACGAGCAGTACTTC
CDR3aa: CASSDSGRSSYEQYF

len: 15
abundance: .
j_gene: TRBJ2-7
d_gene: .
v_gene: TRBV30
CDR3nt: TGTGCCTGGAGTCCCTTGGACACGAGCTCCTACGAGCAGTACTTC
CDR3aa: CAWSPLDTSSYEQYF

len: 14
abundance: .
j_gene: TRBJ2-7
d_gene: TRBD1
v_gene: TRBV15
CDR3nt: TGTGCCACCAGCAGAGAGACAGGGTCCTACGAGCAGTACTTC
CDR3aa: CATSRETGSYEQYF

len: 14
abundance: .
j_gene: TRBJ1-2
d_gene: TRBD1
v_gene: TRBV19
CDR3nt: TGTGCCAGTAGTATGGACAGGGAGGTGGATGGCTACACCTTC
CDR3aa: CASSMDREVDGYTF